Listed below are T cell receptor beta chains from one sample, sequenced in a study of pediatric ulcerative colitis. The method was immunoSEQ multiplex PCR; TCRdb's version includes in-frame clones alone and lacks a portion of them. The sample consists of around 20,000 clones, 74% of them appearing once. The sequencing input was gut tissue. Every receptor here comes from a boy aged 5-17 years with moderate ulcerative colitis. Each CDR3 is given with its conserved first and last residue. The D gene is left open where the match is weak. Clone size is not always given. Where it is, it says once, few, many or a class for expanded clones.

V gene	D gene	clone size	J gene	CDR3 DNA	CDR3 protein
TRBV5-4	-	-	TRBJ2-3	TGTGCCAGCAGCCGTGGGGCAGATACGCAGTATTTT	CASSRGADTQYF
TRBV7-6	-	-	TRBJ1-5	TGTGCCAGCAGCGGAGGGACCCATCAGCCCCAGCATTTT	CASSGGTHQPQHF
TRBV14	TRBD1	-	TRBJ1-2	TGTGCCAGCAGCCGCCAGGGGGCGGCTGGCTACACCTTC	CASSRQGAAGYTF
TRBV5-4	-	-	TRBJ2-1	TGTGCCAGCAGCGTTGAGACTCTCGCCTACAATGAGCAGTTCTTC	CASSVETLAYNEQFF
TRBV9	TRBD2	once	TRBJ2-2	TGTGCCAGCAGCGTGGTCCCCTTCCCAGCGGGGCTTAACACCGGGGAGCTGTTTTTT	CASSVVPFPAGLNTGELFF
TRBV19	TRBD1	medium-sized	TRBJ1-1	TGTGCCAGTAGTATCGGAGCACTTACAGGGGGAGCTTTCTTT	CASSIGALTGGAFF
TRBV7-9	-	-	TRBJ2-7	TGTGCCAGCAGCCCCGGGGTTTCCTACGAGCAGTACTTC	CASSPGVSYEQYF
TRBV5-1	TRBD1	-	TRBJ2-7	TGCGCCAGCTGTAAGGGACAGGGGGCCTACGAGCAGTACTTC	CASCKGQGAYEQYF
TRBV7-8	TRBD2	-	TRBJ2-3	TGTGCCAGCAGCTCGAGGACTAGAGGGACTGCGGATACGCAGTATTTT	CASSSRTRGTADTQYF
TRBV7-6	-	few	TRBJ2-2	TGTGCCAGCAGCTTAGTTCGTACCGGGGAGCTGTTTTTT	CASSLVRTGELFF
TRBV18	TRBD1	few	TRBJ1-2	TGTGCCAGCTCGTCGGGGACAGGGGATGGCTACACCTTC	CASSSGTGDGYTF
TRBV4-1	-	once	TRBJ1-2	TGCGCCAGCAGCCAAGATCTTGGACCCGGAGGCTACACCTTC	CASSQDLGPGGYTF
TRBV11-2	TRBD1	-	TRBJ2-1	TGTGCCAGCAGCTTAACCTCGGGGACAGGGGGGTACAATGAGCAGTTCTTC	CASSLTSGTGGYNEQFF
TRBV9	TRBD2	-	TRBJ2-1	TGTGCCAGCAGCGAGGGGAGCGGGAGTCGTGGTGAGCAGTTCTTC	CASSEGSGSRGEQFF
TRBV27	-	-	TRBJ1-1	TGTGCCAGCAGTCCCCCCGCCGGTGAAGTGTTCTTT	CASSPPAGEVFF
TRBV18	-	once	TRBJ1-1	TGTGCCAGCTCACGACGGGACATAAAGGCCGCTTTCTTT	CASSRRDIKAAFF
TRBV2	-	-	TRBJ1-5	TGTGCCAGCAGCGGGTTTAGAAACGGGGGCAATCAGCCCCAGCATTTT	CASSGFRNGGNQPQHF
TRBV2	-	-	TRBJ2-3	TGTGCCAGCAGTTTGCTAGGAGGCACAGATACGCAGTATTTT	CASSLLGGTDTQYF
TRBV11-1	TRBD1	-	TRBJ2-7	TGTGCCAGCAGCCTCGGGACAGGGGGCCTCTACGAGCAGTACTTC	CASSLGTGGLYEQYF
TRBV7-2	TRBD2	-	TRBJ2-1	TGTGCCAGCAGCGCAGTAAGCGGGAGGCTTCATGAGCAGTTCTTC	CASSAVSGRLHEQFF
TRBV25-1	-	-	TRBJ1-2	TGTGCCAGCAGTGAATATAGGCAGGGAAACTATGGCTACACCTTC	CASSEYRQGNYGYTF
TRBV28	TRBD2	-	TRBJ2-3	TGTGCCAGCAGCCCCCATAGCGGGGGGGCAGATACGCAGTATTTT	CASSPHSGGADTQYF
TRBV5-1	-	medium-sized	TRBJ2-7	TGCGCCAGCAGCTTGGAGGGCTTTTCCTACGAGCAGTACTTC	CASSLEGFSYEQYF
TRBV10-1	-	-	TRBJ2-3	TGCGCCACCAAATCCGACCAGGGAACAGATACGCAGTATTTT	CATKSDQGTDTQYF
TRBV7-2	-	-	TRBJ1-2	TGTGCCAGCAGTCCCCAGACTGCGTATGGCTACACCTTC	CASSPQTAYGYTF
TRBV27	TRBD2	-	TRBJ2-7	TGTGCCAGCAGTACGATCGCGGCTAGCGGCTTATACGAGCAGTACTTC	CASSTIAASGLYEQYF
TRBV6-1	-	-	TRBJ2-5	TGTGCCAGCAGTGTTCAGTACCAAGAGACCCAGTACTTC	CASSVQYQETQYF
TRBV5-4	-	few	TRBJ1-2	TGTGCCAGCAGCTTGAGCAGGGCCAGCTATGGCTACACCTTC	CASSLSRASYGYTF
TRBV9	-	-	TRBJ1-4	TGTGCCAGCAGCGCCCGTTCCGGCCAGGCTAATGAAAAACTGTTTTTT	CASSARSGQANEKLFF
TRBV5-1	-	-	TRBJ1-4	TGCGCCAGCAGCTTGGCTCGGTTGGGGGCAGCTGAAAAACTGTTTTTT	CASSLARLGAAEKLFF
TRBV5-5	-	-	TRBJ2-5	TGTGCCAGCAGCTTTAATACCGCAGGTCAAGAGACCCAGTACTTC	CASSFNTAGQETQYF
TRBV14	TRBD2	-	TRBJ2-7	TGTGCCAGCAGCCGACAAAGCGGGGGGGCCTACGAGCAGTACTTC	CASSRQSGGAYEQYF
TRBV10-3	TRBD1	-	TRBJ1-2	TGTGCCACCACAGGGGGCGTTGGCTATGGCTACACCTTC	CATTGGVGYGYTF
TRBV5-1	-	-	TRBJ2-5	TGCGCCAGCAGCTTGGTGCACGCACAAGAGACCCAGTACTTC	CASSLVHAQETQYF
TRBV4-3	-	-	TRBJ1-5	TGCGCCAGCAGCCAAGATGAATCCAGAAGAGCCGCTCAGCCCCAGCATTTT	CASSQDESRRAAQPQHF
TRBV20-1	-	-	TRBJ1-4	TGCAGTGCTGGAAAAGATGGAAAACTGTTTTTT	CSAGKDGKLFF
TRBV7-6	-	-	TRBJ2-2	TGTGCCAGCAGCTTAGGAACGGGAGCGAACACCGGGGAGCTGTTTTTT	CASSLGTGANTGELFF
TRBV19	-	-	TRBJ2-1	TGTGCCAGCGCCAGGATCAGCTCCTACAATGAGCAGTTCTTC	CASARISSYNEQFF
TRBV2	-	-	TRBJ2-3	TGTGCCAGCATGGGTCGCACAGATACGCAGTATTTT	CASMGRTDTQYF
TRBV10-3	TRBD1	-	TRBJ2-1	TGTGCCATCAGTTCAGGGGGTCATGAGCAGTTCTTC	CAISSGGHEQFF
TRBV27	TRBD1	-	TRBJ2-1	TGTGCCAGCAGCAAGGGGACAGGGGTGGGGAATGAGCAGTTCTTC	CASSKGTGVGNEQFF
TRBV19	-	-	TRBJ2-5	TGTGCCAGTAGTATACGCCCGAGAGAGACCCAGTACTTC	CASSIRPRETQYF
TRBV5-1	TRBD1	-	TRBJ2-6	TGCGCCAGCAGCTTAACAGGGGGTGATTCCTCTGGGGCCAACGTCCTGACTTTC	CASSLTGGDSSGANVLTF
TRBV7-9	TRBD1	few	TRBJ1-3	TGTGCCAGCAGCTTGCGGACAGGGACTGGAAACACCATATATTTT	CASSLRTGTGNTIYF
TRBV14	-	-	TRBJ2-4	TGTGCCAGCAGCCAAGATACCGGGCTGGGATACTTC	CASSQDTGLGYF
TRBV5-8	-	-	TRBJ1-5	TGTGCCAGCACTGGAGGCGTAGACTATAGCAATCAGCCCCAGCATTTT	CASTGGVDYSNQPQHF
TRBV7-2	TRBD2	-	TRBJ2-1	TGTGCCAGCGCGGCGGGGGGCGGCTCCTACAATGAGCAGTTCTTC	CASAAGGGSYNEQFF
TRBV5-4	TRBD1	-	TRBJ2-7	TGTGCCAGCAGCCTCCCCCCGGGCGGGACAGGGACCTACGAGCAGTACTTC	CASSLPPGGTGTYEQYF
TRBV5-1	-	-	TRBJ1-5	TGCGCCAGCAGCCTCGGCACAGGTCTCAATCAGCCCCAGCATTTT	CASSLGTGLNQPQHF
TRBV5-5	TRBD1	-	TRBJ1-1	TGTGCCAGCAGCTTGGCGACAGGGGGTATGAACACTGAAGCTTTCTTT	CASSLATGGMNTEAFF
TRBV6-5	TRBD1	few	TRBJ1-6	TGTGCCAGCAGTTTGGACAGGGGTCATTCACCCCTCCACTTT	CASSLDRGHSPLHF
TRBV30	TRBD1	medium-sized	TRBJ1-2	TGTGCCTGGAGTGTGGGACAGCACTATGGCTACACCTTC	CAWSVGQHYGYTF
TRBV25-1	-	-	TRBJ1-1	TGTGCCAGCAGTTTTGGGGCAGGGTCACTCACTGAAGCTTTCTTT	CASSFGAGSLTEAFF
TRBV5-1	-	once	TRBJ1-4	TGCGCCAGCAGCGGGGGAGGGCGGTCTAATGAAAAACTGTTTTTT	CASSGGGRSNEKLFF
TRBV4-2	-	few	TRBJ1-1	TGTGCCAGCAGCCAAAGAGGGGTGGGAGTCGAGTACACTGAAGCTTTCTTT	CASSQRGVGVEYTEAFF
TRBV19	-	-	TRBJ2-2	TGTGCCAGTAGTATGCTCCCGGGCTTGAAGGCCTTGACCGGGGAGCTGTTTTTT	CASSMLPGLKALTGELFF
TRBV7-8	TRBD1	-	TRBJ2-7	TGTGCCAGCAGCTTTGGACAGGGTGGCGAGCAGTACTTC	CASSFGQGGEQYF
TRBV21-1	-	-	TRBJ2-5	TGTGCCAGCAGCAACCGAGATATAGCGGGATATCAAGAGACCCAGTACTTC	CASSNRDIAGYQETQYF
TRBV6-1	TRBD1	-	TRBJ2-2	TGTGCCAGCAGCTCCGGGACAGGGAGCACCGGGGAGCTGTTTTTT	CASSSGTGSTGELFF